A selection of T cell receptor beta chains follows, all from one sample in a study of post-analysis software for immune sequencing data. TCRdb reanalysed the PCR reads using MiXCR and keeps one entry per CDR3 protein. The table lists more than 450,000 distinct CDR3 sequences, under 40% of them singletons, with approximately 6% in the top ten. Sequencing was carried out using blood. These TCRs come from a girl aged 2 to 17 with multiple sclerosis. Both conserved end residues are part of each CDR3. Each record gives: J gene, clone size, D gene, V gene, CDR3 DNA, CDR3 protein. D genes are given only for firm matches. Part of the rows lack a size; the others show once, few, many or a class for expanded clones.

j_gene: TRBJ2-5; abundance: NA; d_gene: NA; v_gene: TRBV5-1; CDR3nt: TGCGCCAGCAGCTTGGATCGGCCCGGGGAGACCCAGTACTTC; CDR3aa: CASSLDRPGETQYF
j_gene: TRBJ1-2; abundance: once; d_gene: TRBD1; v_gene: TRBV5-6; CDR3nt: TGTGCCAGCAGCTTGGGCCCGGGACAGGGGTTTTTCGGCTATGGCTACACCTTC; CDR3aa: CASSLGPGQGFFGYGYTF
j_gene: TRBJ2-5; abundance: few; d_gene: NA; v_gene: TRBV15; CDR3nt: TGTGCCACCAGCAGAGATAGAGACGGAAGAGCCCAGTACTTC; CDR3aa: CATSRDRDGRAQYF
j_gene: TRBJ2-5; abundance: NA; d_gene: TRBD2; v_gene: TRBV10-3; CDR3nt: TGTGCCATCAGCCCGACTAGCGCAAAAGAGACCCAGTACTTC; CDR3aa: CAISPTSAKETQYF
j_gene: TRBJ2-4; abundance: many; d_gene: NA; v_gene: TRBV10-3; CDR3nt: TGTGCCATCAGTGCCCCCCCCGAGATCATTCAGTACTTC; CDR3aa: CAISAPPEIIQYF
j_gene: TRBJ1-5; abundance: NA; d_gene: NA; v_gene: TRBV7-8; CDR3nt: TGTGCCAGCAGACCCATACAGGGAAGCCAGCCCCAGCATTTT; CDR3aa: CASRPIQGSQPQHF
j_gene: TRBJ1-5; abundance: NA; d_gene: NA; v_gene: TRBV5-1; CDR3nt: TGCGCCAGCAGCTTGGAGGCAGGTAGCAATCAGCCCCAGCATTTT; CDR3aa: CASSLEAGSNQPQHF
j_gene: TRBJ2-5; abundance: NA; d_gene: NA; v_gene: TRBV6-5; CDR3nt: TGTGCCAGCAGTTACAGACAGGCCCAAGACACCCAGTACTTC; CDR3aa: CASSYRQAQDTQYF
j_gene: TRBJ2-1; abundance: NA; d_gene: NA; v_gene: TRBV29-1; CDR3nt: TGCAGCGTTGAAGTCTCCTACAATGAGCAGTTCTTC; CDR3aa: CSVEVSYNEQFF
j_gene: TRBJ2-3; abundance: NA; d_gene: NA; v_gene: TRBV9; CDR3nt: TGTGCCAGCGGAAGGGGGGTCGGGGGCTGGGTAGATACGCAGTATTTT; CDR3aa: CASGRGVGGWVDTQYF
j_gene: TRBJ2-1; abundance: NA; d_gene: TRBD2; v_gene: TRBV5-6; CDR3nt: TGTGCCAGCAGCTTATCGCGACTAGCGGGCTACAATGAGCAGTTCTTC; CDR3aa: CASSLSRLAGYNEQFF
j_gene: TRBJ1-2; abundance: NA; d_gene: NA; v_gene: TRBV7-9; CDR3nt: TGTGCCAGCAGCACAACGGGCCAAGTGAATGGCTACACCTTC; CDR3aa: CASSTTGQVNGYTF
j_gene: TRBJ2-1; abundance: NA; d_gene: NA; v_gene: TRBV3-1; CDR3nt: TGTGCCAGCAGCCAAGGGGTTAGCCTACAAACCCAGCAGTTCTTC; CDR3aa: CASSQGVSLQTQQFF
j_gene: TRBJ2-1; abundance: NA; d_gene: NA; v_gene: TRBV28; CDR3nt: TGTGCCAGCAGTTTAGTCTCCAGGGAAAATGAGCAGTTCTTC; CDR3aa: CASSLVSRENEQFF
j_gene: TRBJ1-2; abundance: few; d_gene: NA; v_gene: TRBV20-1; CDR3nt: TGCAGTGCTACCCGCCAGGGAGCTAACTATGGCTACACCTTC; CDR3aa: CSATRQGANYGYTF
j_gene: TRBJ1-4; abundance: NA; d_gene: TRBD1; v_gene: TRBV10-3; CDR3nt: TGTGCCATCAGTGACGGGACAGGGAATGAAAAACTGTTTTTT; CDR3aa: CAISDGTGNEKLFF
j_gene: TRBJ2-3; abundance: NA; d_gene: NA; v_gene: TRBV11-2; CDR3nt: TGTGCCAGCAGCTCCCTCCAGGCCGGGGACGCAGATACGCAGTATTTT; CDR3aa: CASSSLQAGDADTQYF
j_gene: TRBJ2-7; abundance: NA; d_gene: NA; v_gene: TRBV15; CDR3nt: TGTGCCACCGGGTCTATAGCGAGGGCAAGCTCCTACAATGAGCAGTACTTC; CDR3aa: CATGSIARASSYNEQYF
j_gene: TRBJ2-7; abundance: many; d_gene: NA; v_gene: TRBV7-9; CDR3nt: TGTGCCAGCAGCGGGATGGCACAGGGAGGAAGGGAGCAGTACTTC; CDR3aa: CASSGMAQGGREQYF
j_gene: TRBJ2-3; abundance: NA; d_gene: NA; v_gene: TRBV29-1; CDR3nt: TGCAGCGTTGTAGCAGGGCGCAGCACAGATACGCAGTATTTT; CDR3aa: CSVVAGRSTDTQYF
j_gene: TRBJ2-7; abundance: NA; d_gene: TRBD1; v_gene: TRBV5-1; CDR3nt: TGCGCCAGCAGCAGCGGACAGGGTTACTACGCGCAGTACTTC; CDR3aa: CASSSGQGYYAQYF
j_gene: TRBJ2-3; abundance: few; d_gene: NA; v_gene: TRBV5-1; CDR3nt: TGCGCCAGCAGCTTGGCGGGACACGGAGCCACAGATACGCAGTATTTT; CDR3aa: CASSLAGHGATDTQYF
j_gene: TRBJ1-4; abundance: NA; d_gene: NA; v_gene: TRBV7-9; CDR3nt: TGTGCCAGCAGCTTATCCTCCCACAGGGACACTAATGAAAAACTGTTTTTT; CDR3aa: CASSLSSHRDTNEKLFF